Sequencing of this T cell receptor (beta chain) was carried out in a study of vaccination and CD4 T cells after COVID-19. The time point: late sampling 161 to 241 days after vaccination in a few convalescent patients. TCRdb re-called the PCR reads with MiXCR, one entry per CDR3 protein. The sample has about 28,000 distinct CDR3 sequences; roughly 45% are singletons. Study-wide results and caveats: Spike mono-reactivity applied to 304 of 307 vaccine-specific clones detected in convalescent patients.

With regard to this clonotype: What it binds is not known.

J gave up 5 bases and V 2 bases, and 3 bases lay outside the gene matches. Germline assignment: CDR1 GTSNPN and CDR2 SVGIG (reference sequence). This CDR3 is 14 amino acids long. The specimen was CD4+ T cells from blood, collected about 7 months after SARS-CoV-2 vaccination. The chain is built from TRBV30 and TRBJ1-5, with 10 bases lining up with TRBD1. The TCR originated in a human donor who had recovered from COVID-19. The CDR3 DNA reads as TGTGCCTGGAGTTTGACAGGGGGCGATCAGCCCCAGCATTTT. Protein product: CAWSLTGGDQPQHF.